A single sample gave rise to the 9 T cell receptor beta chains below, sequenced in a study of response to subunit inactivated influenza vaccine. TCRdb re-analysed the RT-PCR reads in MiXCR, keeping a single row per CDR3 protein. Of about 570,000 distinct CDR3 sequences listed, about 10% are singletons. The same sample was also studied in work on T cells expressing NK-cell markers. That report adds: UMI-tagged 5'RACE template switching yielded the TCR beta cDNA.

The sequences come from PBMCs from blood, collected on the day of vaccination. These receptor sequences come from a man aged 45-60 years who received an inactivated influenza vaccine.

This clonotype was detected ten times or more. The DNA for the CDR3 is TGTGCCAGCAGCCCCCCCAGCAGGGGTACGCAGTATTTT. Translation: CASSPPSRGTQYF. V gene TRBV7-2 combines with J gene TRBJ2-3; D is perhaps TRBD1 (6 bases). V was clipped by 5 bases and J by 8 bases, with 14 bases between them. The germline V gene encodes CDR1 SGHTA and CDR2 FQGNSA. The CDR3 is 13 amino acids.

The chain uses TRBV28 and TRBJ2-5; 9 bases are shared with TRBD1. Germline-derived CDR1 and CDR2 are MDHEN and SYDVKM. V was pared by 2 bases and J by 1 base, with 11 bases of the junction left unmatched. This CDR3 contains 18 residues. Here the CDR3 reads CASSLLGGTGPFQETQYF. CDR3 bases: TGTGCCAGCAGTTTACTCGGAGGGACAGGGCCCTTCCAAGAGACCCAGTACTTC. Full variable domain (remainder filled in from reference TRBV28 and TRBJ2-5): DVKVTQSSRYLVKRTGEKVFLECVQDMDHENMFWYRQDPGLGLRLIYFSYDVKMKEKGDIPEGYSVSREKKERFSLILESASTNQTSMYLCASSLLGGTGPFQETQYFGPGTRLLVL.

The chain recombines TRBV6-5 with TRBJ1-1; 7 bases are a match to TRBD1. After removal of 4 bases from V and 0 bases from J, the junction contained 8 bases not matched to a gene. The CDR3 totals 16 residues. Germline V lookup: CDR1 MNHEY, CDR2 SVGAGI. Here the CDR3 DNA reads TGTGCCAGCAGTTCCCCACAGGGGCGCATGAACACTGAAGCTTTCTTT. As protein: CASSSPQGRMNTEAFF.

V and J are TRBV7-2 and TRBJ1-1; the D is unclear. V lost 5 bases and J lost 5, with 21 bases in between. The CDR3 is 16 amino acids. Germline V gives CDR1 SGHTA, CDR2 FQGNSA. The DNA for the CDR3 is TGTGCCAGCAGCCCGTCTGGAGGCGGGTATGGGACTGAAGCTTTCTTT. Its translation is CASSPSGGGYGTEAFF.

This clonotype was seen a handful of times. The gene calls are TRBV11-2 and TRBJ2-3; D is possibly TRBD2 (6 bases). The CDR3 has 13 amino acids. The V gene's germline CDR1 is SGHAT and CDR2 FQNNGV. The germline V and J ends were trimmed by 11 bases and 5 bases, with 17 bases remaining between them. The chain's CDR3 is CASWRGMGDTQYF. In nucleotides, the CDR3 is TGTGCCTCCTGGCGGGGCATGGGAGATACGCAGTATTTT.

This clonotype was seen a few times. V is TRBV7-2 and J is TRBJ2-7; D is perhaps TRBD2 (6 bases). The CDR3 extends over 15 amino acids. Germline-derived CDR1 and CDR2 are SGHTA and FQGNSA. V was cut by 1 base and J by 9 bases, with 19 bases left in between. Here the CDR3 DNA reads TGTGCCAGCAGCTTAGGCGGCCAGGGACTTATGCGGCAGTACTTC. Its translation is CASSLGGQGLMRQYF. The full variable domain, in which reference TRBV7-2 and TRBJ2-7 provide the parts outside the CDR3, is GAGVSQSPSNKVTEKGKDVELRCDPISGHTALYWYRQSLGQGLEFLIYFQGNSAPDKSGLPSDRFSAERTGGSVSTLTIQRTQQEDSAVYLCASSLGGQGLMRQYFGPGTRLTVT.

This clonotype was seen at least ten times. The DNA of the CDR3 is TGCGCCAGCAGCTTGGTTCCCGCGGAAAGCTCCTACAATGAGCAGTTCTTC. Translating gives CASSLVPAESSYNEQFF. The rearrangement joins TRBV5-1 to TRBJ2-1; D ambiguous. Between the trimmed V and J ends, which lost 0 bases and 0 bases, there was a span of 13 bases. The length of the CDR3 is 17 residues. CDR1 is SGHRS and CDR2 is YFSETQ in the germline V gene.

This clonotype came up a few times. The V call is TRBV4-1, the J call TRBJ2-2; a weak D match, TRBD1 (7 bases). The CDR3 has 18 residues. V lost 3 bases and J 0 bases, leaving 17 bases between the germline ends. The V gene's germline CDR1 is MGHRA and CDR2 YSYEKL. CDR3 residues: CASSHASRGTANTGELFF. As DNA, the CDR3 is TGCGCCAGCAGCCACGCCTCCCGGGGGACAGCGAACACCGGGGAGCTGTTTTTT.

The rearrangement links TRBV3-1 to TRBJ1-3; no reliable D call. The germline V gene encodes CDR1 LGHDT and CDR2 YNNKEL (reference sequence). The CDR3 loop spans 14 amino acids. V lost 0 bases to trimming and J lost 3 bases, with 6 bases between them. The CDR3 DNA is TGTGCCAGCAGCCAAGAGCGAGTTGGAAACACCATATATTTT. It yields the protein CASSQERVGNTIYF.